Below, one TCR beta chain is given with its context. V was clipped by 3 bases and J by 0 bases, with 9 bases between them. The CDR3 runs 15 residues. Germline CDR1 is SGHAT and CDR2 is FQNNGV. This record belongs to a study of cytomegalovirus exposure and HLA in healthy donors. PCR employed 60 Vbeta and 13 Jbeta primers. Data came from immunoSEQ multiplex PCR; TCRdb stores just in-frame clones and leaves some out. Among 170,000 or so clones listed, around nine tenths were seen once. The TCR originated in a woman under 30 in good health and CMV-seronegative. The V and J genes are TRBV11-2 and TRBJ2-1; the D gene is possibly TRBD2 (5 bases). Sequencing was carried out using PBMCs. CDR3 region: CASSLEARSYNEQFF. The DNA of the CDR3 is TGTGCCAGCAGCTTGGAGGCTCGCTCCTACAATGAGCAGTTCTTC. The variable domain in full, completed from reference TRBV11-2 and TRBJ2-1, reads EAGVAQSPRYKIIEKRQSVAFWCNPISGHATLYWYQQILGQGPKLLIQFQNNGVVDDSQLPKDRFSAERLKGVDSTLKIQPAKLEDSAVYLCASSLEARSYNEQFFGPGTRLTVL.